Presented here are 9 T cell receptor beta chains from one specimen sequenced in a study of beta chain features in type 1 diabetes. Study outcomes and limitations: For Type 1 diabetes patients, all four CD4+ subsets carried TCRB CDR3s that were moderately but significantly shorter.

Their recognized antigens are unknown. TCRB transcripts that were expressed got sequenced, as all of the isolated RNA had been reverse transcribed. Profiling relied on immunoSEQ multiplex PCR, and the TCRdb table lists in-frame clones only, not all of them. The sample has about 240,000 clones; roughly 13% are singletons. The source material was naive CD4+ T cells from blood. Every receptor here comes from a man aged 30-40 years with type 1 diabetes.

The CDR3 nucleotides read TGTGCCAGCAGCCCTCAGGGGGCGAGCACTGAAGCTTTCTTT. Translated, it gives CASSPQGASTEAFF. The chain has TRBV7-9 and TRBJ1-1, with 8 bases fitting TRBD1. The CDR3 is made up of 14 amino acids. The germline V gene has CDR1 SEHNR and CDR2 FQNEAQ (reference sequence). The V and J ends lost 5 bases and 4 bases, in that order; junction bases with no gene match: 6.

The chain's CDR3 is CASSPVAGGLTDTQYF. The CDR3 bases are TGTGCCAGCAGCCCCGTAGCGGGAGGGCTCACAGATACGCAGTATTTT. The rearrangement uses TRBV11-2 and TRBJ2-3; 11 bases are a match to TRBD2. With V trimmed by 5 bases and J by 2 bases, 6 bases remained unmatched. Germline V gene data show CDR1 as SGHAT and CDR2 as FQNNGV. The CDR3 has 16 amino acids.

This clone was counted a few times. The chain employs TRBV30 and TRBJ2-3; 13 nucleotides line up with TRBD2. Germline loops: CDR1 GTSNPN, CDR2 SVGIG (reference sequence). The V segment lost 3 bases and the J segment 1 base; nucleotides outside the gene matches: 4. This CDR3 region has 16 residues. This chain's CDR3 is CAWREGLAGGTDTQYF. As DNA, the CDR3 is TGTGCCTGGAGGGAAGGACTAGCGGGGGGCACAGATACGCAGTATTTT.

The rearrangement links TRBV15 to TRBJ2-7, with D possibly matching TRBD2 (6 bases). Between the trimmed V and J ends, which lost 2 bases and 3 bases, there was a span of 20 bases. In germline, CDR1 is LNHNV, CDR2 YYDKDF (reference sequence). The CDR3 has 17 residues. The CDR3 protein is CATSRRRGPGVGYEQYF. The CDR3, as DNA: TGTGCCACCAGCAGACGGAGGGGCCCGGGGGTTGGCTACGAGCAGTACTTC.

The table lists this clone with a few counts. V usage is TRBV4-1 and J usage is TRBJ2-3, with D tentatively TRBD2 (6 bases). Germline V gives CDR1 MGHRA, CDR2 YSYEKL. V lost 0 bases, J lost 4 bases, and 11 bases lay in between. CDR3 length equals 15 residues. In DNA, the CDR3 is TGCGCCAGCAGCCAAGAAGGATCGGGGGCAGATACGCAGTATTTT. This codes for CASSQEGSGADTQYF.

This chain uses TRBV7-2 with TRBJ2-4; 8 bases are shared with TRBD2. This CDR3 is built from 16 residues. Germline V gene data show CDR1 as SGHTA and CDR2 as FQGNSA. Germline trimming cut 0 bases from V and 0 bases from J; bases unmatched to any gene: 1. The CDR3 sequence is CASSLAGGGAKNIQYF. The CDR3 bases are TGTGCCAGCAGCTTAGCCGGGGGGGGAGCCAAAAACATTCAGTACTTC.

The CDR3 DNA follows: TGCGCCAGTCAGGGCGCCATGAACACTGAAGCTTTCTTT. Translating gives CASQGAMNTEAFF. The chain couples TRBV5-1 to TRBJ1-1, with D possibly matching TRBD1 (5 bases). V was shortened by 8 bases and J by 0 bases, with 11 bases between the two germline ends. The CDR3 loop spans 13 amino acids. CDR1 is SGHRS, CDR2 YFSETQ, per germline.

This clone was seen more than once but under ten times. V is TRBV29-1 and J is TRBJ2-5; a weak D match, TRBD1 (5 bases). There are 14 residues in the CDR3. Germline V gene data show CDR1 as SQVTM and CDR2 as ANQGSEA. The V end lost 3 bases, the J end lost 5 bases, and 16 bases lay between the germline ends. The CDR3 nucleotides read TGCAGCGTTGAGGGCAGGGTCCTCCGCGAGACCCAGTACTTC. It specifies CSVEGRVLRETQYF.

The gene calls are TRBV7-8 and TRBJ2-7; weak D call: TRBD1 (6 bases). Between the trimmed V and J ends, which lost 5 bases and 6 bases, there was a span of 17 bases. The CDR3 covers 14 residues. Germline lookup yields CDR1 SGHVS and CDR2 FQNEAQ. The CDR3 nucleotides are TGTGCCAGCAGCGCCCACAGGGAAAGGGGCGAGCAGTACTTC. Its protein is CASSAHRERGEQYF.